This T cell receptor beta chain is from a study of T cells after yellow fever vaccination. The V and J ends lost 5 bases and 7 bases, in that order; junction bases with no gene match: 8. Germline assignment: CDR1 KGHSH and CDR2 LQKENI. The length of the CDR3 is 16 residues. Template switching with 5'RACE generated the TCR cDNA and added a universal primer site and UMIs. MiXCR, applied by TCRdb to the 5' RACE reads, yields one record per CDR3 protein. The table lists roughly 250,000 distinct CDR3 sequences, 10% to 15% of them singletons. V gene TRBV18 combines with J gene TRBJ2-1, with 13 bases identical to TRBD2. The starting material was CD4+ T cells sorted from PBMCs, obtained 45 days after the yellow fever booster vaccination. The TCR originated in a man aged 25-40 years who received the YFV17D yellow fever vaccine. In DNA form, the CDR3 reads TGTGCCAGCTCAGCCTTAGGACTAGCGGGAGAGAATGAGCAGTTCTTC. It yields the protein CASSALGLAGENEQFF.